A selection of T cell receptor beta chains follows, all from one sample in a study of blood T cell repertoires in COVID-19. Clones were sequenced by immunoSEQ multiplex PCR, and TCRdb holds only the in-frame ones, with some missing. Of some 56,000 clones listed, 89% were seen once; the top ten hold approximately 45%. The sequencing sample was made of peripheral blood. The receptors come from a woman aged 55-70 years with COVID-19, enrolled during active disease. Each CDR3 is given with its conserved first and last residue. D genes are given only for firm matches. Not every row has a clone size; where given, it reads once, few, many or a size class.

>TRBJ2-7|NA|NA|TRBV7-9
TGTGCCAGCAGCTCCGCAGACAGGAGGCCTCCCTACGAGCAGTACTTC
CASSSADRRPPYEQYF
>TRBJ1-4|NA|TRBD1|TRBV28
TGTGCCAGCAGTTTCCTCTTCCGGGACAGAAATGAAAAACTGTTTTTT
CASSFLFRDRNEKLFF
>TRBJ2-1|NA|NA|TRBV7-9
TGTGCCAGCAGCTTAGGTGAAGCGATTGAGCAGTTCTTC
CASSLGEAIEQFF
>TRBJ1-1|NA|NA|TRBV7-9
TGTGCCAGCAGCTTAGGGAGGGATGAAGCTTTCTTT
CASSLGRDEAFF
>TRBJ2-5|NA|TRBD1|TRBV13
TGTGCCAGCAGCCTTTACCGGGACAGCACCCAGTACTTC
CASSLYRDSTQYF
>TRBJ2-1|NA|NA|TRBV2
TGTGCCAGCGCCCAGGACAGCTCCTACAATGAGCAGTTCTTC
CASAQDSSYNEQFF
>TRBJ2-7|NA|NA|TRBV5-5
TGTGCCAGCAGCTTGTATTCAGGGGAATACGAGCAGTACTTC
CASSLYSGEYEQYF
>TRBJ2-2|NA|NA|TRBV7-9
TGTGCCAGCAGCATACTACAGGGCACCGGGGAGCTGTTTTTT
CASSILQGTGELFF
>TRBJ1-2|NA|NA|TRBV4-3
TGCGCCAGCAGCCAAGAGCGCCCCTGGACAGTGTCTGGTTATGGCTACACCTTC
CASSQERPWTVSGYGYTF
>TRBJ1-6|NA|NA|TRBV2
TGTGCCAGCAGTGGGATGACAGGTTATAATTCACCCCTCCACTTT
CASSGMTGYNSPLHF
>TRBJ1-2|once|TRBD1|TRBV3-1/TRBV3-2
TGTGCCAGCAGCCAAGCAGGACAGGGTATGTCTACTGGCTACACCTTC
CASSQAGQGMSTGYTF
>TRBJ1-2|NA|NA|TRBV12-3/TRBV12-4
TGTGCCAGCAGTCACAGCTATGGCTACACCTTC
CASSHSYGYTF
>TRBJ2-2|NA|NA|TRBV18
TGTGCCAGCTCAGCGTTAGGGACTCTCAACACCGGGGAGCTGTTTTTT
CASSALGTLNTGELFF
>TRBJ2-2|NA|TRBD1|TRBV7-8
TGTGCCAGCAGCTTAGAAACATTTAGGGGGCTTAACGGGGAGCTGTTTTTT
CASSLETFRGLNGELFF
>TRBJ2-7|NA|TRBD1|TRBV4-1
TGCGCCAGCAGAGAGGGACAGAATTCCTACGAGCAGTACTTC
CASREGQNSYEQYF
>TRBJ2-7|NA|NA|TRBV28
TGTGCCAGCTCCCCGGGGGACTCCTACGAGCAGTACTTC
CASSPGDSYEQYF
>TRBJ2-7|NA|NA|TRBV7-8
TGTGCCAGCAGCTTAGTTGTTAGATACGAGCAGTACTTC
CASSLVVRYEQYF
>TRBJ2-7|NA|TRBD2|TRBV2
TGTGCCAGCAGTCTACTAGCGGGAGGATCCTACGAGCAGTACTTC
CASSLLAGGSYEQYF
>TRBJ1-1|NA|NA|TRBV4-3
TGCGCCAGCAGCCTTACCGGGGGGACTGAAGCTTTCTTT
CASSLTGGTEAFF
>TRBJ1-1|NA|TRBD1|TRBV4-1
TGCGCCAGCAGCCAAGCGTACAGGGGAAGAACTGAAGCTTTCTTT
CASSQAYRGRTEAFF
>TRBJ1-2|NA|TRBD1|TRBV19
TGTGCCAGTAGCGGACAGGGGAAGTCTACTAACTATGGCTACACCTTC
CASSGQGKSTNYGYTF
>TRBJ1-2|NA|NA|TRBV7-9
TGTGCCAGCAGCTTTTTCGGAGGATCTTCTGGCTACACCTTC
CASSFFGGSSGYTF
>TRBJ1-4|NA|NA|TRBV6-5
TGTGCCAGCAGTTACTATGGGGCAGGGAATGAAAAACTGTTTTTT
CASSYYGAGNEKLFF
>TRBJ1-2|NA|NA|TRBV7-9
TGTGCCAGCAGCCCTAGCGGCAGCTATGGCTACACCTTC
CASSPSGSYGYTF
>TRBJ2-1|NA|TRBD2|TRBV10-1
TGCGCCAGCGCTAGAAGCGGGAGTGGGAATGAGCAGTTCTTC
CASARSGSGNEQFF
>TRBJ2-7|NA|TRBD2|TRBV6-1
TGTGCCAGCAGTGAAGCGACTAGCGGGAGATACGAGCAGTACTTC
CASSEATSGRYEQYF
>TRBJ2-3|NA|NA|TRBV6-4
TGTGCCACCAGGGAGAGGGTTGGAGATACGCAGTATTTT
CATRERVGDTQYF
>TRBJ2-7|NA|TRBD2|TRBV7-8
TGTGCCAGCAGCTCCAAGGGACTAGCGGGCTCCTACGAGCAGTACTTC
CASSSKGLAGSYEQYF
>TRBJ2-1|NA|TRBD2|TRBV7-8
TGTGCCAGCAGCTCGCTAGCGGGGATTATATACAATGAGCAGTTCTTC
CASSSLAGIIYNEQFF
>TRBJ2-6|once|NA|TRBV6-1
TGTGCCAGCAGTGAAGCGGAGTTCCGCTCTGGGGCCAACGTCCTGACTTTC
CASSEAEFRSGANVLTF
>TRBJ1-5|NA|NA|TRBV18
TGTGCCAGCTCCCCCACAGAGGACAACAATCAGCCCCAGCATTTT
CASSPTEDNNQPQHF
>TRBJ1-2|NA|TRBD1|TRBV5-6
TGTGCCAGCAGCTTGGGGGACAGCTATGGCTACACCTTC
CASSLGDSYGYTF
>TRBJ1-3|NA|NA|TRBV12-3/TRBV12-4
TGTGCCAGCAGCCGGACAGCTGGAAACACCATATATTTT
CASSRTAGNTIYF
>TRBJ2-3|NA|NA|TRBV6-6
TGTGCCTCTGCCAGGTTAGATACGCAGTATTTT
CASARLDTQYF
>TRBJ1-2|NA|NA|TRBV28
TGTGCCAGCAGCACAACCGGGAGGGCCGGTTATGGCTACACCTTC
CASSTTGRAGYGYTF
>TRBJ1-1|NA|NA|TRBV6-1
TGTGCCAGCAGTGAACTTGACAGAGGCACTGAAGCTTTCTTT
CASSELDRGTEAFF
>TRBJ1-1|NA|NA|TRBV12-5
TGTGCTAGTGGCCGCTCCGGAGCCATGAACACTGAAGCTTTCTTT
CASGRSGAMNTEAFF
>TRBJ2-7|many|NA|TRBV19
TGTGCCAGTAGTATAGGAGGATTTACCTACGAGCAGTACTTC
CASSIGGFTYEQYF
>TRBJ2-7|NA|NA|TRBV6-2/TRBV6-3
TGTGCCAGCAGTGCACAGTTCTACGAGCAGTACTTC
CASSAQFYEQYF
>TRBJ1-2|NA|TRBD1|TRBV6-2/TRBV6-3
TGTGCCAGCAGTTACTTGCCGACAGGGAGATTTGGCTACACCTTC
CASSYLPTGRFGYTF
>TRBJ2-2|NA|TRBD2|TRBV30
TGTGCCTCCTCACTAGCGGGGGCCGACTCCGGGGAGCTGTTTTTT
CASSLAGADSGELFF
>TRBJ1-1|NA|TRBD1|TRBV2
TGTGCCAGCAGTGAAGAGGGACAGGGGACTGAAGCTTTCTTT
CASSEEGQGTEAFF
>TRBJ1-5|NA|NA|TRBV19
TGTGCCAGTAGCGAACAGGGTAAGGGTAATCAGCCCCAGCATTTT
CASSEQGKGNQPQHF
>TRBJ2-1|NA|NA|TRBV18
TGTGCCAGCTCACCCCCAGTTACGAATGAGCAGTTCTTC
CASSPPVTNEQFF
>TRBJ1-2|NA|TRBD1|TRBV7-2
TGTGCCAGCAGCTTAGTGGTAGGGGGCAGTGGCTACACCTTC
CASSLVVGGSGYTF
>TRBJ1-1|NA|NA|TRBV30
TGTGCCTTAACAGGGCTGAACACTGAAGCTTTCTTT
CALTGLNTEAFF
>TRBJ2-7|NA|TRBD2|TRBV10-3
TGTGCCATCAGTGAGTACACTAGCGACCAGTACTTC
CAISEYTSDQYF
>TRBJ2-5|few|TRBD2|TRBV7-9
TGTGCCAGCAGCTGGACTAGCGGGGGTGAAGAGACCCAGTACTTC
CASSWTSGGEETQYF
>TRBJ2-3|NA|TRBD2|TRBV5-6
TGTGCCAGCAGCTTGTTCCTAGCGGGGGGAACAGATACGCAGTATTTT
CASSLFLAGGTDTQYF
>TRBJ2-2|NA|NA|TRBV11-2
TGTGCCAGCAGCTTTTTCTCGAACACCGGGGAGCTGTTTTTT
CASSFFSNTGELFF
>TRBJ1-1|NA|NA|TRBV6-6
TGTGCCAGCAGTCCCACGGACAGCGAAGCTTTCTTT
CASSPTDSEAFF
>TRBJ2-1|NA|NA|TRBV6-5
TGTGCCAGCACCCGGGGGGCTAGCGGATACAATGAGCAGTTCTTC
CASTRGASGYNEQFF
>TRBJ1-3|once|NA|TRBV18
TGTGCCAGCTCGGCAACAGAAAGCTCTGGAAACACCATATATTTT
CASSATESSGNTIYF
>TRBJ1-2|NA|TRBD1|TRBV3-1/TRBV3-2
TGTGCCAGCAGCCCTACCACCCCGGACAGGAGCCATGGCTACACCTTC
CASSPTTPDRSHGYTF
>TRBJ1-1|NA|NA|TRBV7-2
TGTGCCAGCAGCTTAGCACTGGGGGCGTACACTGAAGCTTTCTTT
CASSLALGAYTEAFF